These 19 T cell receptor beta chains originate from one sample sequenced in a study of blood T cell repertoires in COVID-19. The data were produced by immunoSEQ multiplex PCR, yet TCRdb's version contains in-frame clones alone and is incomplete. The sample lists over 85,000 clones; more than 85% were seen once. The sequenced material came from peripheral blood. These receptors originate from a man aged 35 to 55 with acute or convalescent COVID-19.

The chain is built from TRBV28 and TRBJ1-4, with TRBD1 matching 7 bases. V was pared by 2 bases and J by 6 bases, with 6 bases of the junction left unmatched. The CDR3 runs 15 residues. Germline V gene data show CDR1 as MDHEN and CDR2 as SYDVKM. CDR3 loop: CASSLGGGQDEKLFF. The DNA of the CDR3 is TGTGCCAGCAGTTTAGGAGGGGGCCAAGATGAAAAACTGTTTTTT.

The chain combines TRBV5-6 with TRBJ2-3; possibly TRBD1 for D (6 bases). V was pared by 3 bases and J by 5 bases, with 13 bases between. CDR1 and CDR2 from the germline V gene are SGHDT and YYEEEE. There are 14 residues in the CDR3. CDR3 region: CASSWETGRDTQYF. DNA for the CDR3: TGTGCCAGCAGCTGGGAGACAGGACGAGATACGCAGTATTTT.

DNA of the CDR3: TGTGCCAGCAGCAAAGCGGGAGCCGACAATGAGCAGTTCTTC. It codes for CASSKAGADNEQFF. This chain links TRBV6-5 with TRBJ2-1; 8 nucleotides agree with TRBD2. The CDR3 is 14 residues long. The V gene end was trimmed by 6 bases and the J gene end by 5 bases; junction bases not matched to a gene: 6. The germline V gene has CDR1 MNHEY and CDR2 SVGAGI.

The CDR3 DNA sequence: TGCGCCAGCAGCTCCGGCGGGACAGGGCTTGGCTACACCTTC. Translated, it gives CASSSGGTGLGYTF. The V gene is TRBV4-3, the J gene TRBJ1-2; the match to TRBD1 covers 9 bases. J was trimmed by 7 bases and V by 5 bases; bases with no gene match: 8. The CDR3 covers 14 residues. CDR1 is LGHNA, CDR2 YSLEER, per germline.

Notes on this clone: A read error may account for a junction end that differs from germline. This chain joins TRBV6-1 and TRBJ2-5; 9 positions agree with TRBD1. Germline CDR1 reads MNHNS; CDR2 reads SASEGT. The CDR3 totals 16 residues. This CDR3 reads CASSESGQGGQVTQYF. The CDR3 DNA is TGTGCCAGCAGTGAATCGGGACAGGGCGGGCAAGTGACCCAGTACTTC.

V is TRBV6-5 and J is TRBJ1-6; TRBD1 matches at 7 bases. The trim removed 2 bases at V and 5 bases at J, leaving 0 bases unmatched. Germline assignment: CDR1 MNHEY and CDR2 SVGAGI. The CDR3 extends over 14 amino acids. The CDR3 nucleotides read TGTGCCAGCAGTTACGGACAGGATAATTCACCCCTCCACTTT. It encodes CASSYGQDNSPLHF.

Here the CDR3 reads CASSRQGYRETQYF. The CDR3 bases are TGTGCCAGCAGCAGACAGGGTTATAGGGAGACCCAGTACTTC. The chain employs TRBV6-5 and TRBJ2-5, with 7 bases that match TRBD1. The CDR3 runs to 14 residues. Per germline, CDR1 MNHEY and CDR2 SVGAGI. V shed 6 bases, J shed 5 bases, and the junction held 9 bases outside the gene matches.

This sequence joins TRBV7-9 and TRBJ1-2, with D possibly TRBD1 on 5 matching bases. Germline CDR1 is SEHNR and CDR2 is FQNEAQ (reference sequence). The CDR3 consists of 14 residues. Trimming cost V 6 bases and J 10 bases, with 21 bases left between them. CDR3 nucleotides: TGTGCCAGCAGACTTAACTCCGGAGGGGACGACTACACCTTC. Protein product: CASRLNSGGDDYTF.

V gene TRBV19 combines with J gene TRBJ1-1; D remains unclear. Per germline, CDR1 LNHDA and CDR2 SQIVND (reference sequence). The V gene lost 0 bases and the J gene lost 1 base, with 18 bases spanning the gap. This CDR3 is 18 amino acids long. The CDR3 DNA reads TGTGCCAGTAGTATAGATCGTGCAGGTACCATTACGAACACTGAAGCTTTCTTT. Translating it yields CASSIDRAGTITNTEAFF.

The V and J genes are TRBV27 and TRBJ2-1; D might be TRBD2 (7 bases). V was trimmed by 7 bases and J by 6 bases, leaving 19 bases between them. The CDR3 has 15 residues. Germline V gives CDR1 MNHEY, CDR2 SMNVEV (reference sequence). The chain's CDR3 is CASIRKGGGRNEQFF. The CDR3 DNA is TGTGCCAGCATCCGAAAAGGGGGGGGTCGCAATGAGCAGTTCTTC.

The V call is TRBV5-4, the J call TRBJ1-1; 9 bases align to TRBD1. V trimming: 4 bases; J trimming: 0 bases; junction bases outside the gene matches: 19. Germline CDR1 and CDR2: SGHNT and YYREEE (reference sequence). The CDR3 spans 20 residues. CDR3 region: CASSPPAGTGREGVNTEAFF. In DNA form, the CDR3 reads TGTGCCAGCAGCCCGCCTGCGGGGACAGGGAGGGAGGGAGTGAACACTGAAGCTTTCTTT.

This clone occurred once. The V call is TRBV30, the J call TRBJ1-3, with D possibly being TRBD1 (6 bases). The germline V gene encodes CDR1 GTSNPN and CDR2 SVGIG (reference sequence). Trimming pared 0 bases from V and 3 bases from J, leaving 9 bases between. The length of the CDR3 is 14 residues. CDR3 sequence: CAWSVQGGGNTIYF. Written as DNA, the CDR3 is TGTGCCTGGAGTGTACAGGGTGGTGGAAACACCATATATTTT.

The rearrangement links TRBV4-1 to TRBJ2-1; 10 positions agree with TRBD2. This CDR3 has 16 amino acids. Germline assignment: CDR1 MGHRA and CDR2 YSYEKL. V lost 0 bases and J lost 7; bases outside the gene matches: 6. In DNA, the CDR3 is TGCGCCAGCAGCCAAGAAGGGCTAGCGGGAGAGAATGAGCAGTTCTTC. This encodes CASSQEGLAGENEQFF.

The chain combines TRBV5-4 with TRBJ2-1, with 8 bases matching TRBD1. This CDR3 is 15 amino acids long. V shed 4 bases and J 4 bases; nucleotides not matched to a gene: 7. Germline assignment: CDR1 SGHNT and CDR2 YYREEE (reference sequence). The DNA for the CDR3 is TGTGCCAGCAGCGGGGACAGGCCTTTTTACAATGAGCAGTTCTTC. The encoded protein is CASSGDRPFYNEQFF.

The rearrangement links TRBV9 to TRBJ1-1; D is possibly TRBD1 (6 bases). CDR3 length: 16 amino acids. Germline CDR1 SGDLS, CDR2 YYNGEE. Trimming shortened V by 4 bases and J by 5 bases, and 21 bases separated the two germline ends. Here the CDR3 DNA reads TGTGCCAGCAGCTCCCAGAGTGGGGGGGCGCGTACTGAAGCTTTCTTT. Translation gives CASSSQSGGARTEAFF. The entire variable domain, with the rest obtained from reference TRBV9 and TRBJ1-1, is as follows: DSGVTQTPKHLITATGQRVTLRCSPRSGDLSVYWYQQSLDQGLQFLIQYYNGEERAKGNILERFSAQQFPDLHSELNLSSLELGDSALYFCASSSQSGGARTEAFFGQGTRLTVV.

This clone appeared once. The chain has TRBV5-4 and TRBJ1-4; perhaps TRBD1 as D (6 bases). V was trimmed by 6 bases and J by 3 bases, leaving 12 bases between them. CDR1 is SGHNT, CDR2 YYREEE, per germline (reference sequence). This CDR3 is 14 amino acids long. The CDR3 coding sequence is TGTGCCAGCACCTTACAGGGCTCTAATGAAAAACTGTTTTTT. Translated, it gives CASTLQGSNEKLFF.

This sequence joins TRBV29-1 and TRBJ2-3; TRBD1 aligns across 7 bases. The CDR3 contains 15 residues. Germline trimming cut 3 bases from V and 1 base from J; bases unmatched to any gene: 7. The V gene's germline CDR1 is SQVTM and CDR2 ANQGSEA. CDR3 loop: CSVDGRTGGTDTQYF. The DNA for the CDR3 is TGCAGCGTTGACGGCAGGACAGGAGGCACAGATACGCAGTATTTT.

V and J are TRBV11-3 and TRBJ2-2; D is uncertain. Between the trimmed V and J ends, which lost 1 base and 6 bases, there was a span of 21 bases. Germline V gene lookup returns CDR1 SGHNT and CDR2 YENEEA. The CDR3 consists of 18 residues. CDR3 region: CASSLGAGGPTGSGELFF. The CDR3 coding sequence is TGTGCCAGCAGCTTAGGGGCAGGTGGGCCTACTGGGTCCGGGGAGCTGTTTTTT. Combining the CDR3 with reference TRBV11-3 and TRBJ2-2 gives the whole variable domain EAGVVQSPRYKIIEKKQPVAFWCNPISGHNTLYWYLQNLGQGPELLIRYENEEAVDDSQLPKDRFSAERLKGVDSTLKIQPAELGDSAVYLCASSLGAGGPTGSGELFFGEGSRLTVL.

The chain has TRBV4-2 and TRBJ2-2, with 10 positions matching TRBD2. CDR3 length: 16 residues. V lost 3 bases and J lost 6; bases outside the gene matches: 7. The germline CDR1 and CDR2 sequences are LGHNA and YNFKEQ. The CDR3 here is CASSQAGTSESGELFF. Written as DNA, the CDR3 is TGTGCCAGCAGCCAGGCCGGGACTAGCGAATCCGGGGAGCTGTTTTTT.